Following are 13 T cell receptor beta chains from one sample sequenced in a study of cytomegalovirus exposure and HLA in healthy donors. Primers included in the PCR were 60 Vbeta and 13 Jbeta primers. Libraries were prepared by immunoSEQ multiplex PCR; TCRdb keeps only in-frame clonotypes and omits some of them. The sample includes roughly 150,000 clones, around 77% seen only once; the top ten take 2% to 2.5%. The sample consisted of PBMCs. The receptors were gathered from a man aged 45-65 years in good health and CMV-seropositive.

The sample holds a few counts of this clone. CDR3: CAISPGGAGQPQHF. CDR3 nucleotide sequence: TGTGCCATCAGTCCAGGGGGCGCGGGGCAGCCCCAGCATTTT. The rearrangement joins TRBV10-3 to TRBJ1-5, with 8 bases aligning to TRBD1. Germline V gene sequence: CDR1 ENHRY, CDR2 SYGVKD. The trim removed 5 bases at V and 7 bases at J, leaving 7 bases unmatched. The CDR3 is made up of 14 amino acids.

V and J are TRBV11-3 and TRBJ2-4; 7 bases map to TRBD2. There are 14 residues in the CDR3. Unmatched junction bases numbered 6, after V lost 4 bases and J lost 6 bases. The germline V gene encodes CDR1 SGHNT and CDR2 YENEEA. CDR3 region: CASSSGGGSNIQYF. The CDR3 bases are TGTGCCAGCAGCTCGGGGGGTGGGTCAAACATTCAGTACTTC.

The genes are TRBV11-2 and TRBJ2-3, with TRBD1 matching 8 bases. Losses at the gene ends were 5 bases for V and 3 bases for J; bases not matched to a gene: 4. Looked up from germline, CDR1 is SGHAT and CDR2 is FQNNGV. The CDR3 extends over 14 amino acids. CDR3 loop: CASSIDRGTDTQYF. The CDR3, as DNA: TGTGCCAGCAGCATTGACAGGGGAACAGATACGCAGTATTTT.

The J gene is TRBJ1-5, the V gene TRBV6-6; 7 bases agree with TRBD1. V was clipped by 7 bases and J by 2 bases; unmatched bases: 5. Germline V CDR1 and CDR2: MNHNY, SVGAGI (reference sequence). The CDR3 totals 14 residues. DNA of the CDR3: TGTGCCAGCACCCGACAGGGTGGCAATCAGCCCCAGCATTTT. Protein: CASTRQGGNQPQHF.

The chain recombines TRBV9 with TRBJ2-7; the D gene is possibly TRBD2 (7 bases). Germline loops: CDR1 SGDLS, CDR2 YYNGEE. The CDR3 spans 15 residues. Trimming took 4 bases from V and 1 from J, leaving 15 bases between them. DNA of the CDR3: TGTGCCAGCAGCCCACTGGCGGGGGCGTCCTACGAGCAGTACTTC. It translates to CASSPLAGASYEQYF.

The chain links TRBV19 to TRBJ2-7, with TRBD1 matching over 8 bases. J lost 5 bases, V lost 3 bases, and 9 bases had no gene match. This CDR3 is built from 15 residues. Germline V gene lookup returns CDR1 LNHDA and CDR2 SQIVND (reference sequence). The CDR3 here is CASSIGSGGMHEQYF. CDR3 bases: TGTGCCAGTAGTATCGGGTCAGGGGGCATGCACGAGCAGTACTTC.

This clone was seen a handful of times. DNA of the CDR3: TGTGCCAGCAGCGAGATGATTAGCGGGGAGGGTTACGAGCAGTACTTC. Protein product: CASSEMISGEGYEQYF. The rearrangement joins TRBV9 to TRBJ2-7; 8 nucleotides agree with TRBD2. Germline assignment: CDR1 SGDLS and CDR2 YYNGEE. The CDR3 runs 16 residues. The V gene end was trimmed by 3 bases and the J gene end by 4 bases; junction bases not matched to a gene: 12. Full variable domain (rest looked up from reference TRBV9 and TRBJ2-7): DSGVTQTPKHLITATGQRVTLRCSPRSGDLSVYWYQQSLDQGLQFLIQYYNGEERAKGNILERFSAQQFPDLHSELNLSSLELGDSALYFCASSEMISGEGYEQYFGPGTRLTVT.

The CDR3 is CASSSNRDLLSPLHF. The CDR3 nucleotides read TGTGCCAGCAGTAGCAACCGGGATCTGCTTTCACCCCTCCACTTT. The J gene is TRBJ1-6, the V gene TRBV6-1; no definite D call. The CDR3 is made up of 15 amino acids. Trimming pared 5 bases from V and 9 bases from J, leaving 17 bases between. Germline V gives CDR1 MNHNS, CDR2 SASEGT.

The V call is TRBV6-5, the J call TRBJ1-2, with 9 bases fitting TRBD1. V trimming: 7 bases; J trimming: 7 bases; junction bases outside the gene matches: 7. Germline values: CDR1 MNHEY, CDR2 SVGAGI. The CDR3 totals 13 residues. The CDR3 DNA reads TGTGCCAGCACCAACACAGGGGGCCGTGGCTACACCTTC. Translation gives CASTNTGGRGYTF.

This clone was seen once. Other DNA sequences from this sample encode an identical CDR3 as well. The CDR3 region is CASRDRSNEKLFF. The CDR3 bases are TGTGCCAGCAGGGACAGATCTAATGAAAAACTGTTTTTT. The rearrangement uses TRBV27 and TRBJ1-4, with D maybe TRBD1 (6 bases). Germline V CDR1 and CDR2: MNHEY, SMNVEV (reference sequence). The CDR3 has 13 amino acids. V lost 6 bases, J lost 3 bases, and 8 bases lay in between.

V is TRBV6-1 and J is TRBJ2-7; TRBD1 is a possible D gene (6 bases). Germline V gene data show CDR1 as MNHNS and CDR2 as SASEGT. V was shortened by 2 bases and J by 1 base, with 12 bases between the two germline ends. This CDR3 is 15 amino acids long. CDR3 in amino acids: CASSEIQGSSYEQYF. CDR3 nucleotides: TGTGCCAGCAGTGAAATACAGGGATCGTCCTACGAGCAGTACTTC.

This chain connects TRBV6-1 to TRBJ1-1, with no clear D. Germline lookup yields CDR1 MNHNS and CDR2 SASEGT. The CDR3 is 11 amino acids. V dropped 8 bases and J dropped 7 bases, with 11 bases sitting between them. In DNA, the CDR3 is TGTGCCAGCCGCGGGTTCGTTGAAGCTTTCTTT. Translating it yields CASRGFVEAFF.

This chain joins TRBV7-6 and TRBJ2-7; 8 bases are shared with TRBD1. Germline-derived CDR1 and CDR2 are SGHVS and FNYEAQ. J lost 3 bases, V lost 4 bases, and 5 bases had no gene match. This CDR3 spans 14 amino acids. The CDR3 here is CASSSATGDYEQYF. CDR3 coding DNA: TGTGCCAGCAGCTCAGCGACAGGGGACTACGAGCAGTACTTC.